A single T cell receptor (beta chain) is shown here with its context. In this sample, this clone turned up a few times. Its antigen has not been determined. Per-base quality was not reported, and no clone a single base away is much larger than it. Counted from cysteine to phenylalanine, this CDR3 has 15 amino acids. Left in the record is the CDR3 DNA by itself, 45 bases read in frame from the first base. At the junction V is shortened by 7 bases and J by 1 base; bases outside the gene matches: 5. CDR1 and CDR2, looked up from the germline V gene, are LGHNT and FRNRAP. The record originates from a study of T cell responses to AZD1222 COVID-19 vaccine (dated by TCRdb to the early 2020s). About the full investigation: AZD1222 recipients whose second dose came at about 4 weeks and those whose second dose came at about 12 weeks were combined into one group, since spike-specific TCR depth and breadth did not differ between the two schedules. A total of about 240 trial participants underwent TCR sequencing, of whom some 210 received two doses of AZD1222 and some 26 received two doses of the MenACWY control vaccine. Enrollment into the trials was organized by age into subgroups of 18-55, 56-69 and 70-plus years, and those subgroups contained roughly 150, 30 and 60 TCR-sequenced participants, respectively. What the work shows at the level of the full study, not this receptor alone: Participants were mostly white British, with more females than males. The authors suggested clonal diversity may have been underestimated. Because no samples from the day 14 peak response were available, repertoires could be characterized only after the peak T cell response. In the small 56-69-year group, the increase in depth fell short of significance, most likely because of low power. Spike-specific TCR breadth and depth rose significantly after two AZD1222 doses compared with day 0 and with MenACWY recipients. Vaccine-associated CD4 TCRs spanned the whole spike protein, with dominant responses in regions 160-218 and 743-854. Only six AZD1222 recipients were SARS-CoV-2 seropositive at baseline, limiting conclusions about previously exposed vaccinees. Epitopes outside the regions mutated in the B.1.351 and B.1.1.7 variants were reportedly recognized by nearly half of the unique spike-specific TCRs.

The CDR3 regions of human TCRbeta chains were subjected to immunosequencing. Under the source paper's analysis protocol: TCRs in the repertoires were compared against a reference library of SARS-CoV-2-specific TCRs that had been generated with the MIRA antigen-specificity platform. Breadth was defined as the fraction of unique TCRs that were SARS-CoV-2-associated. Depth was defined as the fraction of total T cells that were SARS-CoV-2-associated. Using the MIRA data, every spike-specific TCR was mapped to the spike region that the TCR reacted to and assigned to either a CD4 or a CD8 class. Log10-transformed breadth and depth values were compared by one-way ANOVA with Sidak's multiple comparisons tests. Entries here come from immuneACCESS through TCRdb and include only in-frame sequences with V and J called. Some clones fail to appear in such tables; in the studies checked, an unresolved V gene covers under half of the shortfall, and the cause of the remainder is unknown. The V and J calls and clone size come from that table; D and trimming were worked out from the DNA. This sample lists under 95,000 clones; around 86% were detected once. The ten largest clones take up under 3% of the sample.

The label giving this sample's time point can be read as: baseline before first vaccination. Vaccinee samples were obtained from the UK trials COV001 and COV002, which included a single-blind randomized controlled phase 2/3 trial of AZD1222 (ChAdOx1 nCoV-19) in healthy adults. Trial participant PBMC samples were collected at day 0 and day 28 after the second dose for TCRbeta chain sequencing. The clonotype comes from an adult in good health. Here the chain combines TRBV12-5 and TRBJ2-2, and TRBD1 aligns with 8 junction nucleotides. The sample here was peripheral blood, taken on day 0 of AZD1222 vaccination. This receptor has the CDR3 CASEAGTGNTGELFF. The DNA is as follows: TGTGCTAGTGAGGCGGGGACAGGGAACACCGGGGAGCTGTTTTTT.